The table lists the clone carrying this TCR beta chain with many counts. Its antigen remains unknown. TCR alpha and TCR beta cDNA libraries with sample barcodes and UMIs came from 5'RACE using constant-segment primers. One entry per CDR3 protein results from TCRdb running MiXCR on the 5' RACE reads. The sample contains over 300,000 distinct CDR3 sequences, 20% to 25% of which appear only once. The data were taken from a study of T-cell memory formation after mild COVID-19. Study outcomes and limitations: Within pre-infection memory, some responding clones were found, suggesting cross-reactive memory joined. Balance between CD4 and CD8 was seen in clones contracting day 15 to 85, and a CD4+ lean was seen in later expanders.

The CDR3 is made up of 15 amino acids. The germline gives CDR1 SGHDT, CDR2 YYEEEE. V lost 2 bases and J 3 bases, leaving 13 bases between the germline ends. Sequencing used PBMCs or a T cell subset sorted from them (not recorded which). The V call is TRBV5-6, the J call TRBJ2-3, with no clear D. This receptor was taken from a man younger than 30 who had mild COVID-19 (a few samples of this study predate the infection). Cell type and time point are not known. The CDR3, as DNA: TGTGCCAGCAGCTTTGAGACACTACTTACAGATACGCAGTATTTT. Amino acids: CASSFETLLTDTQYF.